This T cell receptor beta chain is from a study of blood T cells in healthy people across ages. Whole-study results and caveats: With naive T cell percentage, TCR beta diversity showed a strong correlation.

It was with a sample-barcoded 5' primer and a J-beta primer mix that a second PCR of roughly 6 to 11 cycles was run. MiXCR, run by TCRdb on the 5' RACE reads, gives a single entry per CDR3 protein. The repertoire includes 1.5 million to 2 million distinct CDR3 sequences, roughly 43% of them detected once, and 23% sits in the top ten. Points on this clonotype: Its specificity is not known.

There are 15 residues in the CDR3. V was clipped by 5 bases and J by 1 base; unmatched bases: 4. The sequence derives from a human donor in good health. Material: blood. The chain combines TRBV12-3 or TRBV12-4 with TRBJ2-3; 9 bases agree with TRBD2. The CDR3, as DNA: TGTGCCAGCAGTAGCAGACTAGCGGGCACAGATACGCAGTATTTT. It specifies CASSSRLAGTDTQYF.